The 2 T cell receptor beta chains presented below share a single source sample, sequenced in a study of siplizumab effects on memory and regulatory T cells. Using immunoSEQ multiplex PCR, the repertoire was profiled, and TCRdb retains in-frame clones only, with some absent. This table holds about 100,000 clones, about 91% found once. Sequencing was performed on Tregs sorted from blood. Every receptor here comes from a human donor in good health.

The J gene is TRBJ1-5, the V gene TRBV15; D might be TRBD1 (5 bases). This CDR3 contains 13 residues. V was shortened by 0 bases and J by 6 bases, with 6 bases between the two germline ends. CDR1 is LNHNV, CDR2 YYDKDF, per germline (reference sequence). Here the CDR3 reads CATSRDGGQPQHF. In nucleotides, the CDR3 is TGTGCCACCAGCAGAGATGGGGGTCAGCCCCAGCATTTT. The variable domain in full, with the rest retrieved from reference TRBV15 and TRBJ1-5, is DAMVIQNPRYQVTQFGKPVTLSCSQTLNHNVMYWYQQKSSQAPKLLFHYYDKDFNNEADTPDNFQSRRPNTSFCFLDIRSPGLGDTAMYLCATSRDGGQPQHFGDGTRLSIL.

This chain joins TRBV5-1 and TRBJ2-3, with 11 bases aligning to TRBD1. Germline trimming cut 3 bases from V and 2 bases from J; bases unmatched to any gene: 11. This CDR3 has 18 amino acids. From germline, CDR1 is SGHRS and CDR2 YFSETQ. The CDR3 sequence: CASSSSHWTGGNTDTQYF. CDR3 in DNA: TGCGCCAGCAGCTCTAGCCATTGGACAGGGGGCAACACAGATACGCAGTATTTT. The whole variable domain, filled in from reference TRBV5-1 and TRBJ2-3, reads KAGVTQTPRYLIKTRGQQVTLSCSPISGHRSVSWYQQTPGQGLQFLFEYFSETQRNKGNFPGRFSGRQFSNSRSEMNVSTLELGDSALYLCASSSSHWTGGNTDTQYFGPGTRLTVL.